This T cell receptor beta chain was recovered during a study of T cell repertoires in cytomegalovirus infection (dated by TCRdb to between 2019 and 2020). Background on the whole study: Alongside well-studied HLA-B-restricted epitopes, the peptide stimulations were aimed at recently identified HLA-C-restricted CMV epitopes, whose presentation resists viral immunomodulation. Donor HLA type was relevant to the analysis, because carriage of CMV infection together with the matching HLA type was indicated by public TCR beta signatures.

What the study reported, not specific to this receptor: The ex vivo response was dominated by HLA-C-restricted CMV-specific TCR beta clonotypes, which also provided the single most frequent clonotype in two of eight donors. In both this cohort and an independent roughly 330-donor cohort, the cumulative frequency of public TCR beta family members distinguished carriers of CMV infection plus the relevant HLA type.

Sequencing used an Illumina HiSeq 1500. Through fastp at Q25 and MiXCR, TCRdb rebuilt clones from the public reads, retaining in-frame beta chains. Each entry merges the rows of one CDR3 protein and shows their most common DNA and genes. For this sample there are some 270,000 distinct CDR3 sequences; 22% appear just once. The ten largest clones represent 15% to 20% of the sample. CDR1 and CDR2 (SGHVS, FQNEAQ) derive from the germline V gene. The junction carries 12 bases between V and J, which are trimmed by 3 bases and 4 bases respectively. The CDR3 starts with the cysteine, ends with the phenylalanine, and has 15 residues. Only the CDR3 part of the read is kept: 45 bases, read in frame from the first base. The sample's treatment or condition, from its label and the paper: in vitro stimulation with specific CMV peptide epitopes to enrich CMV-specific T cells. Remarks on this clonotype: Its antigen remains undetermined. Per-base quality was not reported, and no clone a single base away is much larger than it.

Recombination connected TRBV7-8 to TRBJ2-2; the best D guess is TRBD1, with 6 bases matching. The clonotype comes from a human donor in good health (CMV status not recorded). Some clones in this sample may be carry-over from other donors' samples. The sample consisted of cultured PBMCs, taken from culture after CMV antigen stimulation. The DNA sequence is as follows: TGTGCCAGCAGCTTTATACAGGGCGGCACCGGGGAGCTGTTTTTT. This codes for CASSFIQGGTGELFF.